The next 20 T cell receptor beta chains were all read from a single sample in a study of cytomegalovirus exposure and HLA in healthy donors. Use of 60 Vbeta and 13 Jbeta primers characterized the PCR. The method was immunoSEQ multiplex PCR; TCRdb's version includes in-frame clones alone and lacks a portion of them. This table holds tens of thousands of clones, about 57% found once. Sequenced input: PBMCs. The receptor source for this set is a human donor in good health.

The V and J genes are TRBV4-2 and TRBJ2-7; TRBD2 aligns across 9 bases. The germline V gene encodes CDR1 LGHNA and CDR2 YNFKEQ. The CDR3 is made up of 16 amino acids. V shed 4 bases, J shed 0 bases, and the junction held 7 bases outside the gene matches. CDR3 coding DNA: TGTGCCAGCAGCCGCCTGACTAGCGGTAACTCCTACGAGCAGTACTTC. Amino acids: CASSRLTSGNSYEQYF.

The J gene is TRBJ1-1, the V gene TRBV7-9; D might be TRBD1 (6 bases). The V end was cut by 7 bases, the J end by 3 bases, with 15 bases between. Germline loops: CDR1 SEHNR, CDR2 FQNEAQ (reference sequence). The CDR3 runs 14 residues. CDR3: CASTKGGEDTEAFF. CDR3 sequence (DNA): TGTGCCAGCACCAAAGGGGGGGAGGACACTGAAGCTTTCTTT.

The V and J genes are TRBV15 and TRBJ2-3; tentative D call: TRBD2 (5 bases). The germline V gene has CDR1 LNHNV and CDR2 YYDKDF (reference sequence). The CDR3 has 14 amino acids. V lost 4 bases and J lost 3, with 11 bases in between. The CDR3 DNA sequence: TGTGCCACCAGCAAAGAGCGGAGGACAGATACGCAGTATTTT. Its translation: CATSKERRTDTQYF.

J is TRBJ2-1 and V is TRBV18; no clear D gene. This CDR3 region has 13 residues. Germline loops: CDR1 KGHSH, CDR2 LQKENI. Trimming removed 5 bases from V and 8 bases from J, with 13 bases in between. The CDR3 region has the DNA TGTGCCAGCTCATCTTCTTCCCCCGATGAGCAGTTCTTC. Amino acid sequence: CASSSSSPDEQFF.

V and J are TRBV5-1 and TRBJ2-5; D may be TRBD2 (6 bases). The tail of the sequence fits TRBJ2-7 better, so the J call may be wrong. From germline, CDR1 is SGHRS and CDR2 YFSETQ. The CDR3 contains 16 residues. The CDR3 DNA follows: TGCGCCAGCAGCTCCAGGGTAGCGGAGAGCTCCTACGAGCAGTACTTC. It codes for CASSSRVAESSYEQYF.

This clone appeared a few times. The gene calls are TRBV4-1 and TRBJ2-1; 10 positions match TRBD2. Germline V gene data show CDR1 as MGHRA and CDR2 as YSYEKL. The J segment lost 6 bases and the V segment lost 3 bases, leaving 11 bases of the junction unmatched. The CDR3 is made up of 17 amino acids. Here the CDR3 reads CASSQTSGGALSNEQFF. The DNA of the CDR3 is TGCGCCAGCAGCCAGACAAGCGGGGGGGCGCTGAGCAATGAGCAGTTCTTC.

This clone showed up just a few times. V and J are TRBV5-3 and TRBJ2-7, with TRBD1 matching over 7 bases. Being an ORF, TRBV5-3 has a function that is uncertain. The trim removed 6 bases at V and 0 bases at J, leaving 12 bases unmatched. The CDR3 totals 16 residues. The CDR3 DNA reads TGTGCCAGAACCGGCCACAGGGGCCGAAGCTCCTACGAGCAGTACTTC. Translation gives CARTGHRGRSSYEQYF.

The chain employs TRBV30 and TRBJ1-4; 7 nucleotides match TRBD1. CDR3 length: 15 residues. Losses at the gene ends were 8 bases for V and 0 bases for J; bases not matched to a gene: 9. In germline, CDR1 is GTSNPN, CDR2 SVGIG (reference sequence). CDR3 DNA: TGTGCCCGCGGACAGGAGCTTGCAACTAATGAAAAACTGTTTTTT. Amino acid sequence: CARGQELATNEKLFF.

The chain uses TRBV27 and TRBJ1-5; no clear D. CDR1 and CDR2 (germline): MNHEY, SMNVEV (reference sequence). The CDR3 has 12 residues. Trimming pared 8 bases from V and 3 bases from J, leaving 8 bases between. In DNA, the CDR3 is TGTGCCAGCCGAACTGACAATCAGCCCCAGCATTTT. It encodes CASRTDNQPQHF.

There are a few counts of this clone. The chain joins TRBV7-9 to TRBJ2-7, with D hard to call. The CDR3 spans 12 residues. Germline V gene lookup returns CDR1 SEHNR and CDR2 FQNEAQ (reference sequence). The V gene lost 5 bases and the J gene lost 3 bases, with 8 bases spanning the gap. CDR3 sequence: CASSPPSYEQYF. The CDR3 nucleotides are TGTGCCAGCAGCCCGCCGAGCTACGAGCAGTACTTC. Looking up the rest from reference TRBV7-9 and TRBJ2-7 gives the full variable domain: DTGVSQNPRHKITKRGQNVTFRCDPISEHNRLYWYRQTLGQGPEFLTYFQNEAQLEKSRLLSDRFSAERPKGSFSTLEIQRTEQGDSAMYLCASSPPSYEQYFGPGTRLTVT.

CDR3 sequence: CAISETSKTSYEQYF. The CDR3 coding sequence is TGTGCCATCAGTGAGACTAGCAAAACATCCTACGAGCAGTACTTC. The chain carries TRBV10-3 and TRBJ2-7; TRBD2 is a possible D gene (6 bases). The germline V and J ends were trimmed by 2 bases and 1 base, with 12 bases remaining between them. There are 15 residues in the CDR3. Germline values: CDR1 ENHRY, CDR2 SYGVKD.

The rearrangement links TRBV13 to TRBJ1-1; no reliable D call. Trimming cost V 2 bases and J 3 bases, with 10 bases left between them. Germline V CDR1 and CDR2: PRHDT, FYEKMQ (reference sequence). CDR3 length: 14 residues. CDR3 residues: CASSLRGPDTEAFF. The CDR3, as DNA: TGTGCCAGCAGCTTACGAGGGCCCGACACTGAAGCTTTCTTT.

This clone appeared once. The V and J genes are TRBV29-1 and TRBJ1-2, with D maybe TRBD1 (6 bases). The length of the CDR3 is 12 residues. Germline V gene lookup returns CDR1 SQVTM and CDR2 ANQGSEA. V gave up 7 bases and J gave up 6 bases, with 15 bases separating them. CDR3 in DNA: TGCAGCGGCCTAGGGCAGGGGAATGGCTACACCTTC. Residues: CSGLGQGNGYTF.

This clone was counted a few times. The chain couples TRBV7-9 to TRBJ2-4, with D perhaps matching TRBD2 (6 bases). V was clipped by 1 base and J by 8 bases, with 15 bases between them. The CDR3 has 15 amino acids. Germline-derived CDR1 and CDR2 are SEHNR and FQNEAQ (reference sequence). The CDR3 nucleotides are TGTGCCAGCAGCTTAGTTAGCGGAAGTTTGGACATTCAGTACTTC. Encoded protein: CASSLVSGSLDIQYF.

The J gene is TRBJ2-3, the V gene TRBV11-2; 11 bases agree with TRBD2. This CDR3 has 15 residues. Germline V CDR1 and CDR2: SGHAT, FQNNGV. Trimming at V came to 4 bases and at J to 9 bases, leaving 9 bases not matched to a gene. The CDR3 bases are TGTGCCAGCAGCTCCTTAGCGGGGGGGCGGGGGACGCAGTATTTT. This encodes CASSSLAGGRGTQYF.

This sequence joins TRBV5-1 and TRBJ1-2; D possibly corresponds to TRBD1 (5 bases). The CDR3 covers 13 residues. Germline values: CDR1 SGHRS, CDR2 YFSETQ. The V end was cut by 4 bases, the J end by 8 bases, with 15 bases between. CDR3 sequence reads: CASSRLPGGGYTF. CDR3 coding DNA: TGCGCCAGCAGCCGATTGCCGGGGGGGGGCTACACCTTC. The full variable domain, its missing parts supplied by reference TRBV5-1 and TRBJ1-2, is KAGVTQTPRYLIKTRGQQVTLSCSPISGHRSVSWYQQTPGQGLQFLFEYFSETQRNKGNFPGRFSGRQFSNSRSEMNVSTLELGDSALYLCASSRLPGGGYTFGSGTRLTVV.

The V and J genes are TRBV7-8 and TRBJ1-1; D possibly corresponds to TRBD1 (5 bases). The CDR3 has 16 residues. The V gene's germline CDR1 is SGHVS and CDR2 FQNEAQ. V lost 5 bases and J lost 4, with 20 bases in between. The CDR3 sequence: CASSLRARASFTEAFF. CDR3 nucleotides: TGTGCCAGCAGCCTCAGAGCCAGGGCAAGTTTCACTGAAGCTTTCTTT.

This rearrangement joins TRBV10-3 to TRBJ2-7; D is ambiguous. CDR1 is ENHRY, CDR2 SYGVKD, per germline. The CDR3 has 16 residues. V was trimmed by 0 bases and J by 5 bases, leaving 17 bases between them. DNA for the CDR3: TGTGCCATCAGTGAGTCGACGAGAGGAGAGAGGCACGAGCAGTACTTC. Translation: CAISESTRGERHEQYF.

The CDR3 DNA reads as TGTGCCAGCAGAGAACAAGACTACGAGCAGTACTTC. Its protein product is CASREQDYEQYF. The chain couples TRBV6-5 to TRBJ2-7; no reliable D call. The CDR3 has 12 residues. The germline V gene has CDR1 MNHEY and CDR2 SVGAGI. Trimming removed 6 bases from V and 3 bases from J, with 9 bases in between.

The chain links TRBV28 to TRBJ1-2, with 8 bases aligning to TRBD1. Germline trimming cut 1 base from V and 5 bases from J; bases unmatched to any gene: 6. Germline V gene sequence: CDR1 MDHEN, CDR2 SYDVKM. The CDR3 has 15 amino acids. The CDR3 coding sequence is TGTGCCAGCAGTTTATCTCCAGGGGGCGCGTATGGCTACACCTTC. Its translation is CASSLSPGGAYGYTF.